A selection of T cell receptor beta chains follows, all from one sample in a study of blood T cell repertoires in COVID-19. Libraries were prepared by immunoSEQ multiplex PCR; TCRdb keeps only in-frame clonotypes and omits some of them. The sample has about 300,000 clones; around 87% are singletons. Specimen: peripheral blood. Receptor source: a man between 65 and 85 years old with acute or convalescent COVID-19. The CDR3 runs from the conserved cysteine through the conserved F or W. Each record gives: V gene, J gene, CDR3 protein.

TRBV6-1	TRBJ2-1	CASSEGSTRNEQFF
TRBV27	TRBJ1-1	CASSPLVKQAEAFF
TRBV7-9	TRBJ1-3	CASSRTRLGGNTIYF
TRBV9	TRBJ1-3	CASSVGQGPGNTIYF
TRBV12-3/TRBV12-4	TRBJ2-7	CASRDNSYEQYF
TRBV5-4	TRBJ2-2	CASSFTGQGIGELFF
TRBV7-6	TRBJ1-1	CASSPQQGGNTEAFF
TRBV7-2	TRBJ2-3	CASRTGEGTDTQYF
TRBV5-1	TRBJ2-3	CASRLGLADSTDTQYF
TRBV5-4	TRBJ2-5	CASSSRETQYF
TRBV4-3	TRBJ2-5	CASSQGLAGGETQYF
TRBV3-1/TRBV3-2	TRBJ2-7	CASSPGYEQYF
TRBV9	TRBJ2-2	CASSVVQGSTGELFF
TRBV9	TRBJ2-3	CASSVMSGADTQYF
TRBV3-1/TRBV3-2	TRBJ1-1	CASSRDLYTEAFF
TRBV15	TRBJ2-2	CATSIDRGRANTGELFF
TRBV3-1/TRBV3-2	TRBJ2-7	CASSQGGDGYEQYF